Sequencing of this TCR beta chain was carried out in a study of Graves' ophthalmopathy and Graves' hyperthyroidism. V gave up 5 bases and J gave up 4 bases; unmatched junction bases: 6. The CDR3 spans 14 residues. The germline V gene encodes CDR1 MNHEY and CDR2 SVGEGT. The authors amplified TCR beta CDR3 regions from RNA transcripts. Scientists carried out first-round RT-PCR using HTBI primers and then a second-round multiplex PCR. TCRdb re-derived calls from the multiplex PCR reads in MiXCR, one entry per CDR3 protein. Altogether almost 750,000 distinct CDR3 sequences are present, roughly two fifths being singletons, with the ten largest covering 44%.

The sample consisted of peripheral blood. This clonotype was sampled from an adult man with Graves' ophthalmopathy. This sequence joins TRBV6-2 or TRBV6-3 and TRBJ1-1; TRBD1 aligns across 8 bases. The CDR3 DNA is TGTGCCAGCAGTCGGGGACAGGAGGTCACTGAAGCTTTCTTT. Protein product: CASSRGQEVTEAFF.